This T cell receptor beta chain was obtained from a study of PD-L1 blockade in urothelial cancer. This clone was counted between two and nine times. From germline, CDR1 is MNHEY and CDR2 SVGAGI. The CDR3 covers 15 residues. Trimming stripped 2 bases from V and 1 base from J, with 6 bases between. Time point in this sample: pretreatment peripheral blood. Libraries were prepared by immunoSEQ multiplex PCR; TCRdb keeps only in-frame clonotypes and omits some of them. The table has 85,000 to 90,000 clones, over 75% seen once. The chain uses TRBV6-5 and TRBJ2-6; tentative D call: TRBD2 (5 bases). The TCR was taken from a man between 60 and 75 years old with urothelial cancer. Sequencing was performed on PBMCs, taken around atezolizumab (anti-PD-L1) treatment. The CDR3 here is CASSYRGSGANVLTF. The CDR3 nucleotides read TGTGCCAGCAGTTACCGAGGGTCTGGGGCCAACGTCCTGACTTTC.